This record concerns one T cell receptor (beta chain) sequence. Its antigen is currently not known. Within one base of it there is no much larger clone, and no base qualities were kept. The data stem from a study of human T cells and chemical hapten exposure (dated by TCRdb to the early 2020s). For the study in its entirety: For sensitization, 2% DPC in acetone was applied to a roughly 2 cm by roughly 2 cm area of upper inner arm skin. Throughout the study period of about 25 weeks, patients also received therapeutic DPC doses to the scalp every week. Patch testing was done on the upper back using Finn chambers containing 0.01% DPC, and results were scored after 6 days according to International Contact Dermatitis Research Group standards. The patient cohort, mostly female, included alopecia areata with under or over 50% scalp involvement, alopecia totalis and alopecia universalis. Libraries were pooled for sequencing, and variation in per-sample TCR yields was attributed mainly to small differences in library volumes within the pool. The study tracked peripheral blood TCR repertoire changes in vivo during primary and secondary sensitization to the hapten diphenylcyclopropenone (DPC) in alopecia patients. Blood was sampled from patients pre-sensitization (week 0) and at 2, 6 and about 24 weeks after DPC sensitization. Blood for TCR sequencing was provided by twenty-nine alopecia patients at one to four time points (pre-sensitization, 2, 6 and 24 weeks). Summary of the overall study and its limitations: Significantly more large CDR3 similarity clusters were formed by expanded TCRs than by pre-sensitization or healthy control sets, consistent with antigen-driven responses. After repeated subsampling, the strength of the expansion versus patch-test correlation and the threshold at which it became significant changed. The number of PT1 expanded TCRs positively correlated with patch test score, significant at thresholds 8, 16 and 32 but not 4. DPC sensitization did not change how many TCRs were above 1 in 1000 frequency, and no evidence was found of alterations in global repertoire structure. Alopecia, a presumed autoimmune disease, was present in all patients, so the immune response of the patients might differ from that of healthy individuals.

CDR1 and CDR2 (MNHEY, SVGAGI) derive from the germline V gene. V is cut by 2 bases and J by 14 bases, and the space between the germline ends is 16 bases. From the cysteine up to the phenylalanine, the CDR3 has a length of 13 residues. Solely the CDR3 DNA is kept, with 39 bases framed from the first base. This sample's time point label indicates: patch test 1, 2 weeks after DPC sensitization. According to the study, the label for this sample's treatment or condition signals: therapeutic diphenylcyclopropenone sensitization with weekly scalp DPC. At each patch-test visit, blood was drawn before the patch test was applied. Eligible patients were aged 18 to 70, diagnosed with alopecia, deemed suitable for DPC therapy, and excluded if pregnant. Unfractionated whole blood was collected in Tempus Blood RNA tubes, and total RNA was extracted from that blood. Library preparation used RACE. Sequencing used a NextSeq 500. Library preparation attached unique molecular identifiers to individual cDNA molecules for quantitative, reproducible TCR counting. Both TCR alpha and TCR beta chains were sequenced from each blood RNA sample. Concerning the study's data processing: A median of about 87,000 TCRs per sample was observed, with a range of about 23,224 to 750,000. The Decombinator software suite was used to annotate the V, J and CDR3 of the TCR reads. For the PS versus PT1 abundance plots, all samples were subsampled to the same number of TCRs (28,000). Expanded TCRs were defined as absent before sensitization and observed at least eight times at the 2-week time point. TCRdb cleaned the public reads at Q25 with fastp, built clones with MiXCR and kept in-frame beta chains. When rows share a CDR3 protein, they turn into one entry using the most common DNA and genes. These V and J calls rely on TCRdb rather than the paper's analysis. Present in this sample are fewer than 200,000 distinct CDR3 sequences, around 20% of which were seen just once. Clones ranked in the top ten supply about 6.7% of the sample.

This sequence was found in a woman aged 45-65 years with alopecia areata. Some clones in this sample may be carry-over from other donors' samples. The sample here was whole blood, taken in connection with sensitization to the hapten diphenylcyclopropenone (DPC). The sequence joins TRBV6-5 to TRBJ2-1; the D gene identity is not certain. The sequenced DNA is TGTGCCAGCAGTTACCCCGGCTGCCCTTTGGAGTTCTTC. Its coded protein is CASSYPGCPLEFF.